This TCR beta chain derives from a study of cytomegalovirus exposure and HLA in healthy donors. This CDR3 contains 16 residues. Per germline, CDR1 SGHAT and CDR2 FQNNGV. Unmatched junction bases numbered 7, after V lost 5 bases and J lost 4 bases. A few counts support this clone. Its antigen remains unknown. Study results and caveats: There were a few CMV-associated chains whose specificity for CMV antigens was confirmed in vitro. Being indistinguishable, some V segments were excluded, TRBV6-2 and TRBV6-3 among them.

The PCR made use of 60 Vbeta and 13 Jbeta primers. The assay was immunoSEQ multiplex PCR, and TCRdb's table has in-frame clones only and misses some. The sample records roughly 200,000 clones, approximately 12% being singletons. This cohort consisted of healthy bone marrow donors. V and J are TRBV11-2 and TRBJ2-7; 14 bases map to TRBD2. Sequenced input: PBMCs. The clonotype was recovered from a man in his forties or fifties in good health and CMV-seropositive. The CDR3 coding sequence is TGTGCCAGCAGCCTGAGACTAGCGGGGGGGATTTACGAGCAGTACTTC. Translation gives CASSLRLAGGIYEQYF.